This TCR beta chain was obtained from a study of vaccination and CD4 T cells after COVID-19. As for treatment: approximately 9-day PBMC culture with coronavirus spike peptide pools or control peptides (ViraFEST assay). In this sample, this clonotype turned up a few times. Its cognate antigen is unknown. An Oncomine TCR Beta short-read assay was used to sequence the DNA from cultured CD4+ T cells. TCRdb re-called the PCR reads through MiXCR, storing one row per CDR3 protein. The data show about 14,000 distinct CDR3 sequences, with 55% seen just once and roughly 17% held by the top ten. With V trimmed by 4 bases and J by 5 bases, 5 bases remained unmatched. The CDR3 is 14 amino acids. Germline assignment: CDR1 DFQATT and CDR2 SNEGSKA (reference sequence).

The clonotype comes from a human donor who had recovered from COVID-19. The J gene is TRBJ2-3, the V gene TRBV20-1, with 11 bases matching TRBD1. The material sequenced was CD4+ T cells from blood, cultured in vitro. The CDR3 reads CSANPGQGGDTQYF. The CDR3, as DNA: TGCAGTGCTAATCCGGGACAGGGGGGAGATACGCAGTATTTT.